This T cell receptor beta chain comes out of a study of siplizumab effects on memory and regulatory T cells. TCRdb's copy holds only in-frame clones and misses some; the assay was immunoSEQ multiplex PCR. The repertoire includes more than 85,000 clones, 92% of them detected once, and under 0.75% sits in the top ten. With regard to this clone: Antigen: not known.

The germline gives CDR1 SGHRS, CDR2 YFSETQ. V was trimmed by 1 base and J by 4 bases, leaving 10 bases between them. CDR3 length: 14 residues. General study findings and limits: Naive T cell populations appeared to exhibit greater diversity than memory cells and appeared to be major alloresponse contributors. Just a small share of alloreactive clones was traced back to unstimulated subsets. Among mappable alloreactive CD4+ clones, the Treg-derived fraction averaged approximately 75% with siplizumab versus 25% to 30% in controls. The suppressive capacity of proliferating Tregs from siplizumab cultures remained unconfirmed.

Sequenced: Tregs sorted from blood. The rearrangement links TRBV5-1 to TRBJ2-3; weak D call: TRBD2 (5 bases). This TCR came from a human donor in good health. CDR3 sequence: CASSLSSRADTQYF. The CDR3 region has the DNA TGCGCCAGCAGCTTGTCTTCGAGGGCAGATACGCAGTATTTT.